This T cell receptor beta chain was recorded in a study of blood T cells in healthy people across ages. Next came a second PCR, run for about 6 to 12 cycles, which used a sample-barcoded 5' primer along with a J-beta primer mix. Each CDR3 protein gets one entry after TCRdb re-called the 5' RACE reads with MiXCR. The data hold 800,000 to 950,000 distinct CDR3 sequences, with 25% to 30% observed a single time. The CDR3 covers 15 residues. V was pared by 0 bases and J by 5 bases, with 17 bases between. Germline lookup yields CDR1 DFQATT and CDR2 SNEGSKA (reference sequence). This clonotype was found a few times. Its antigen remains unidentified. Sample donors were healthy Caucasian individuals that came from Russia, aged roughly 6 to 100. Per sample, at least 5 micrograms of total RNA were extracted. General study findings and limits: Both naive CD4+ cell counts and diversity were greater in long-lived donors than in aged donors.

These sequences were also reported in another study, on T cells of mothers and their children. That paper adds: Comparable shaping of TCR recombination output by thymic selection was observed in related and unrelated pairs.

This sequence was found in a woman between 40 and 55 years old in good health. The V and J genes are TRBV20-1 and TRBJ2-7, with D maybe TRBD2 (5 bases). The sequenced sample consisted of blood. For the CDR3, the DNA is TGCAGTGCTAGAGATAAACGGACGGGAACCGACGAGCAGTACTTC. Residues: CSARDKRTGTDEQYF.